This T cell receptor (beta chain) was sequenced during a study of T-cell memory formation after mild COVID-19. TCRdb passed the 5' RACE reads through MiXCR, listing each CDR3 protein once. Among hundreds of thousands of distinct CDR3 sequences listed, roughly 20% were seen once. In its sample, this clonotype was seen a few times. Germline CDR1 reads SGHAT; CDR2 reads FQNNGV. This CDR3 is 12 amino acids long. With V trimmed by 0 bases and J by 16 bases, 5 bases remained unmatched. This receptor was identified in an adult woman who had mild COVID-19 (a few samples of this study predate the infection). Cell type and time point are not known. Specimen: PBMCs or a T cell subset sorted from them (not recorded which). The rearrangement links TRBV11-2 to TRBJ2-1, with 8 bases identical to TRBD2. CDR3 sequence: CASSLEVAGIFF. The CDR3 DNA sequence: TGTGCCAGCAGCTTAGAGGTAGCGGGGATCTTCTTC.